The subject of this entry is one T cell receptor beta chain. V trimming: 2 bases; J trimming: 8 bases; junction bases outside the gene matches: 11. Germline V lookup: CDR1 MNHNS, CDR2 SASEGT. This CDR3 region has 15 residues. This record comes from a study of T cells in Graves' hyperthyroidism and ophthalmopathy. Regions amplified from RNA transcripts were the TCR beta CDR3 regions. With the HTBI primer set, the TCR CDR3 went through a first round of RT-PCR. TCRdb processed the multiplex PCR reads anew with MiXCR; each CDR3 protein has one entry. Of about 700,000 distinct CDR3 sequences in the sample, 40% to 55% were seen once.

The chain is built from TRBV6-1 and TRBJ1-2; the match to TRBD1 covers 7 bases. The sequence was collected from an adult man with Graves' disease, either hyperthyroidism or ophthalmopathy (not recorded which). Sequencing used peripheral blood or thyroid tissue (not recorded which). The chain's CDR3 is CASSENRGGFGGYTF. The CDR3 DNA reads as TGTGCCAGCAGTGAAAATAGAGGGGGCTTTGGCGGCTACACCTTC.